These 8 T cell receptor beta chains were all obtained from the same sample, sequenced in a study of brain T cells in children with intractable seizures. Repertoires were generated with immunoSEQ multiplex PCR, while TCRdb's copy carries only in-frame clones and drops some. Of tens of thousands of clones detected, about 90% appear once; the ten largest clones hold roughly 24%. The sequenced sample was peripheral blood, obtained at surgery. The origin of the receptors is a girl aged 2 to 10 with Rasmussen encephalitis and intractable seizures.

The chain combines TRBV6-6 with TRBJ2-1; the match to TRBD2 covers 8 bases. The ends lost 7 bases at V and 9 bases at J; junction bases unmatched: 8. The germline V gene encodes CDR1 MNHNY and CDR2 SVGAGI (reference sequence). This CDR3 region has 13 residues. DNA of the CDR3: TGTGCCAGCACACGGGGGGGCAATGTTGAGCAGTTCTTC. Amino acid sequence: CASTRGGNVEQFF.

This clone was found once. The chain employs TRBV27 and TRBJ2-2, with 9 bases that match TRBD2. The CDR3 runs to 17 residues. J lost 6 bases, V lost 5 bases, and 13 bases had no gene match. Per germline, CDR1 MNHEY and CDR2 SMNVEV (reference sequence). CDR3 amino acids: CASSPHRGLASAGELFF. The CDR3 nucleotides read TGTGCCAGCAGTCCTCACCGGGGACTAGCCTCAGCCGGGGAGCTGTTTTTT.

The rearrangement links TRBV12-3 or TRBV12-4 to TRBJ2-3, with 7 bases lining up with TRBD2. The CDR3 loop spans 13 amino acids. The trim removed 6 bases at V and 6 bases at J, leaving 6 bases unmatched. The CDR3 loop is CASSKSGVDTQYF. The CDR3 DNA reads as TGTGCCAGCAGCAAAAGCGGGGTGGATACGCAGTATTTT.

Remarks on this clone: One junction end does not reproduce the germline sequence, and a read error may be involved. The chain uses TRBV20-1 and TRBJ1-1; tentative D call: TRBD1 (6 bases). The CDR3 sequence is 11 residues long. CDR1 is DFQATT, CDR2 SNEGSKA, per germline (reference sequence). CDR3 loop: CSARDLAGVGF. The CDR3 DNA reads TGCAGTGCTAGAGATCTGGCAGGGGTGGGTTTT.

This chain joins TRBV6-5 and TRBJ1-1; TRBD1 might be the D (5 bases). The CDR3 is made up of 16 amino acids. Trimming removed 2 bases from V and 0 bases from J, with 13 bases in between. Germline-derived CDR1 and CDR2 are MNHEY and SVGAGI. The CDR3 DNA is TGTGCCAGCAGTTACCTTGGGACGGGTATGAACACTGAAGCTTTCTTT. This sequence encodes CASSYLGTGMNTEAFF.

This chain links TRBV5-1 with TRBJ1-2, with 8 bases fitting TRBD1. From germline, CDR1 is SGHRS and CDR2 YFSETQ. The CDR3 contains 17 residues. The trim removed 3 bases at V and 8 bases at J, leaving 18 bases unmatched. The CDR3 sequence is CASSSDGQGRGVGGYTF. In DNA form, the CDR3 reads TGCGCCAGCAGCTCGGACGGACAGGGAAGGGGAGTTGGCGGCTACACCTTC.

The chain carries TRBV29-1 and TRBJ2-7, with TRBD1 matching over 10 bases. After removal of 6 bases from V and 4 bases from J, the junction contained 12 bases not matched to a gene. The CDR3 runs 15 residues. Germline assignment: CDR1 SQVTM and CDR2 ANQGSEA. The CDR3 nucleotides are TGCAGCGTGAATGGCGGGACAGGGGATAGGTACGAGCAGTACTTC. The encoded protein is CSVNGGTGDRYEQYF.

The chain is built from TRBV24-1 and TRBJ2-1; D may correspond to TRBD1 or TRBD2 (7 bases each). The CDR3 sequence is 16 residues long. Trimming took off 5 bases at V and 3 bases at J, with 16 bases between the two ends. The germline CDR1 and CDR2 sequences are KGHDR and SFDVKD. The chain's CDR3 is CATSGTGEGDYNEQFF. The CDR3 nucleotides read TGTGCCACCAGTGGTACAGGGGAGGGGGACTACAATGAGCAGTTCTTC.